The 26 T cell receptor beta chains below come from one sample, sequenced in a study of T cells in Graves' hyperthyroidism and ophthalmopathy. The source material, RNA transcripts, was used to amplify TCR beta CDR3 regions. Primed by the HTBI set, a first-round RT-PCR was run on the TCR CDR3. TCRdb reprocessed the multiplex PCR reads with MiXCR, giving one entry per CDR3 protein. This sample has about 690,000 distinct CDR3 sequences, with roughly 17% found just once. Source material: blood. The source of these receptors is a man aged 45-60 years with Graves' hyperthyroidism.

This clonotype was counted only a few times. The chain couples TRBV7-2 to TRBJ2-7, with 11 bases aligning to TRBD1. The trim removed 4 bases at V and 9 bases at J, leaving 5 bases unmatched. The CDR3 totals 13 residues. Germline-derived CDR1 and CDR2 are SGHTA and FQGNSA. CDR3 region: CASSSGTGGMQYF. For the CDR3, the DNA is TGTGCCAGCAGCTCCGGGACAGGGGGGATGCAGTACTTC.

This clonotype was seen many times. The chain is built from TRBV19 and TRBJ1-1; tentative D call: TRBD1 (6 bases). The germline gives CDR1 LNHDA, CDR2 SQIVND (reference sequence). V was trimmed by 9 bases and J by 5 bases, leaving 28 bases between them. The CDR3 sequence is 17 residues long. The CDR3 sequence is CASNNQQGTLVWTEAFF. DNA of the CDR3: TGTGCCAGCAATAACCAACAGGGTACGCTAGTTTGGACTGAAGCTTTCTTT.

The chain uses TRBV29-1 and TRBJ1-1, with unresolved D. The germline V gene encodes CDR1 SQVTM and CDR2 ANQGSEA. The CDR3 contains 11 residues. Deletions cut 4 bases from V and 1 base from J, with 4 bases between. The DNA for the CDR3 is TGCAGCGTTGTCCAGAACACTGAAGCTTTCTTT. Translating gives CSVVQNTEAFF.

In its sample, this clonotype was seen many times. The rearrangement links TRBV2 to TRBJ1-1, with 8 nucleotides matching TRBD1. This CDR3 is 15 amino acids long. Germline loops: CDR1 SNHLY, CDR2 FYNNEI. The trim removed 6 bases at V and 2 bases at J, leaving 8 bases unmatched. The DNA of the CDR3 is TGTGCCAGCAGGAATGACAGGGGTGTAAACACTGAAGCTTTCTTT. Translated: CASRNDRGVNTEAFF.

This clonotype has a count of ten or more. J is TRBJ1-2 and V is TRBV6-1; 7 nucleotides align to TRBD1. The CDR3 runs to 13 residues. V trimming: 8 bases; J trimming: 2 bases; junction bases outside the gene matches: 5. CDR1 is MNHNS and CDR2 is SASEGT in the germline V gene. CDR3 sequence: CASGDRDNYGYTF. In DNA, the CDR3 is TGTGCCAGCGGAGACAGGGACAACTATGGCTACACCTTC.

The chain joins TRBV7-9 to TRBJ2-2, with TRBD2 identical over 8 bases. The germline V gene encodes CDR1 SEHNR and CDR2 FQNEAQ (reference sequence). Trimming removed 3 bases from V and 6 bases from J; junction bases left unmatched: 12. The CDR3 has 17 residues. The CDR3, as DNA: TGTGCCAGCAGCTTTGTGCGGGTAGCGGGACCCCCCGGGGAGCTGTTTTTT. Its protein is CASSFVRVAGPPGELFF.

In this sample, this clonotype turned up once. The chain couples TRBV5-1 to TRBJ2-3; tentative D call: TRBD2 (6 bases). Germline V gene data show CDR1 as SGHRS and CDR2 as YFSETQ. V was shortened by 4 bases and J by 0 bases, with 12 bases between the two germline ends. The CDR3 spans 15 residues. The CDR3 region is CASSPRTISTDTQYF. CDR3 nucleotide sequence: TGCGCCAGCAGCCCCAGGACTATTAGCACAGATACGCAGTATTTT.

J is TRBJ1-6 and V is TRBV7-2; D is possibly TRBD1 (5 bases). The CDR3 sequence is 18 residues long. The V end was cut by 5 bases, the J end by 0 bases, with 17 bases between. Germline CDR1 SGHTA, CDR2 FQGNSA. The CDR3 is CASSDLAGQSSYNSPLHF. CDR3 nucleotide sequence: TGTGCCAGCAGCGATTTAGCGGGGCAGAGCTCCTATAATTCACCCCTCCACTTT.

This clonotype was detected ten times or more. In DNA, the CDR3 is TGCGCCAGCAGCTTGGGTACGGGAGGGAGCGGCAATGAGCAGTTCTTC. As protein: CASSLGTGGSGNEQFF. The chain recombines TRBV5-1 with TRBJ2-1, with TRBD2 identical over 8 bases. The J segment lost 6 bases and the V segment lost 0 bases, leaving 8 bases of the junction unmatched. CDR3 size: 16 residues. The V gene's germline CDR1 is SGHRS and CDR2 YFSETQ.

The chain recombines TRBV20-1 with TRBJ2-3; D possibly corresponds to TRBD2 (5 bases). This CDR3 spans 12 amino acids. V lost 5 bases, J lost 5 bases, and 11 bases lay in between. Germline V gene data show CDR1 as DFQATT and CDR2 as SNEGSKA (reference sequence). CDR3 protein: CSAGSEGDTQYF. The CDR3 region has the DNA TGCAGTGCTGGATCAGAGGGAGATACGCAGTATTTT.

This clonotype was observed a handful of times. The chain is built from TRBV6-1 and TRBJ2-7, with D perhaps assigned TRBD1 or TRBD2 (6 bases each). Germline values: CDR1 MNHNS, CDR2 SASEGT. The CDR3 is 13 residues long. Trimming pared 3 bases from V and 9 bases from J, leaving 15 bases between. The CDR3 loop reads CASSETEGHGQYF. The CDR3 nucleotides read TGTGCCAGCAGTGAGACGGAGGGACACGGGCAGTACTTC.

This clonotype was seen ten or more times. The chain is built from TRBV2 and TRBJ2-1; 8 bases match TRBD2. CDR3 length: 15 residues. V shed 5 bases, J shed 6 bases, and the junction held 9 bases outside the gene matches. From germline, CDR1 is SNHLY and CDR2 FYNNEI. CDR3 sequence reads: CASSMGLGVGNEQFF. CDR3 in DNA: TGTGCCAGCAGTATGGGACTAGGGGTAGGCAATGAGCAGTTCTTC.

For this clonotype: A much larger clone lies a single base off, so this may be a read error. This sequence joins TRBV28 and TRBJ1-2, with D possibly TRBD1 on 5 matching bases. The germline gives CDR1 MDHEN, CDR2 SYDVKM. CDR3 length equals 14 residues. In DNA form, the CDR3 reads TGTGCCAGCAGTGGTCAGGGTTCCTCGTATGGCTACGCCTTC. It encodes CASSGQGSSYGYAF.

This clonotype was found a few times. The rearrangement joins TRBV30 to TRBJ2-1; no clear D. V was pared by 2 bases and J by 0 bases, with 8 bases between. This CDR3 region has 14 residues. Germline CDR1 reads GTSNPN; CDR2 reads SVGIG (reference sequence). The DNA for the CDR3 is TGTGCCTGGAGTCTTGGATTCTCCTACAATGAGCAGTTCTTC. This sequence encodes CAWSLGFSYNEQFF. The whole variable domain, filled in from reference TRBV30 and TRBJ2-1, reads SQTIHQWPATLVQPVGSPLSLECTVEGTSNPNLYWYRQAAGRGLQLLFYSVGIGQISSEVPQNLSASRPQDRQFILSSKKLLLSDSGFYLCAWSLGFSYNEQFFGPGTRLTVL.

CDR3 sequence reads: CSVPTSGSTSNEQFF. CDR3 nucleotide sequence: TGCAGTGTCCCGACTAGCGGGAGTACTAGCAATGAGCAGTTCTTC. V and J are TRBV20-1 and TRBJ2-1, with 12 nucleotides matching TRBD2. V gave up 7 bases and J gave up 6 bases; unmatched junction bases: 10. Germline loops: CDR1 DFQATT, CDR2 SNEGSKA (reference sequence). The length of the CDR3 is 15 residues.

Written as DNA, the CDR3 is TGTGCCACCAGTGATTTGCAGACAACCTATGGCTACACCTTC. It specifies CATSDLQTTYGYTF. The rearrangement uses TRBV24-1 and TRBJ1-2; D remains unclear. Trimming removed 0 bases from V and 4 bases from J, with 8 bases in between. CDR1 and CDR2 from the germline V gene are KGHDR and SFDVKD. The CDR3 sequence is 14 residues long.

This chain connects TRBV7-9 to TRBJ2-3; D tentatively fits TRBD1 or TRBD2 (5 bases each). V was clipped by 7 bases and J by 2 bases, with 13 bases between them. This CDR3 has 14 amino acids. Germline V gene sequence: CDR1 SEHNR, CDR2 FQNEAQ (reference sequence). This CDR3 is CASKGEGNTDTQYF. The CDR3 DNA follows: TGTGCCAGCAAGGGTGAGGGGAACACAGATACGCAGTATTTT.

This clonotype was counted at least ten times. The chain recombines TRBV2 with TRBJ2-1; possibly TRBD1 for D (6 bases). Germline loops: CDR1 SNHLY, CDR2 FYNNEI. The CDR3 runs 15 residues. V was trimmed by 6 bases and J by 2 bases, leaving 14 bases between them. The CDR3 loop is CASSEDSLAYNEQFF. The CDR3 DNA reads TGTGCCAGCAGCGAGGACAGTTTAGCCTACAATGAGCAGTTCTTC.

There are a few counts of this clonotype. This chain uses TRBV3-1 with TRBJ1-5, with D perhaps matching TRBD1 (5 bases). This CDR3 region has 15 residues. Germline CDR1 and CDR2: LGHDT and YNNKEL (reference sequence). With 4 bases removed from V and 4 bases from J, the gap between germline ends came to 14 bases. The CDR3 spells CASSRGTGRNQPQHF. The CDR3 DNA follows: TGTGCCAGCAGCCGAGGGACGGGAAGAAATCAGCCCCAGCATTTT.

This clonotype showed up many times. V usage is TRBV5-1 and J usage is TRBJ2-5, with D possibly being TRBD1 or TRBD2 (5 bases each). V gave up 4 bases and J gave up 3 bases, with 13 bases separating them. In germline, CDR1 is SGHRS, CDR2 YFSETQ. The CDR3 has 14 residues. Here the CDR3 reads CASSAWDPKETQYF. Written as DNA, the CDR3 is TGCGCCAGCAGCGCCTGGGACCCCAAAGAGACCCAGTACTTC.

This clonotype was recorded many times. The J gene is TRBJ2-1, the V gene TRBV12-3 or TRBV12-4; 11 bases fit TRBD2. CDR3 size: 17 residues. Unmatched junction bases numbered 6, after V lost 1 base and J lost 4 bases. The DNA for the CDR3 is TGTGCCAGCAGTTTAGATCGACTAGCGGGGCCGTACAATGAGCAGTTCTTC. Translating it yields CASSLDRLAGPYNEQFF.

This clonotype was observed a handful of times. The chain employs TRBV9 and TRBJ1-2; the D gene is possibly TRBD1 (6 bases). V was pared by 0 bases and J by 4 bases, with 16 bases between. Per the germline V gene, CDR1 is SGDLS and CDR2 is YYNGEE. This CDR3 has 16 residues. The DNA of the CDR3 is TGTGCCAGCAGCGTAGAGGGGGGGACGGCACCCTATGGCTACACCTTC. Translating gives CASSVEGGTAPYGYTF.

In its sample, this clonotype was seen a few times. The chain employs TRBV13 and TRBJ2-3; D not certain. CDR1 is PRHDT and CDR2 is FYEKMQ in the germline V gene (reference sequence). V lost 8 bases to trimming and J lost 0 bases, with 6 bases between them. The CDR3 extends over 12 amino acids. CDR3: CASARSTDTQYF. CDR3 DNA: TGTGCCAGCGCTAGAAGCACAGATACGCAGTATTTT. The variable domain in full, with the rest retrieved from reference TRBV13 and TRBJ2-3, is AAGVIQSPRHLIKEKRETATLKCYPIPRHDTVYWYQQGPGQDPQFLISFYEKMQSDKGSIPDRFSAQQFSDYHSELNMSSLELGDSALYFCASARSTDTQYFGPGTRLTVL.

This clonotype was seen ten or more times. The CDR3 region has the DNA TGCGCCAGCAGCCGCGGGTCTCAGGCAGATACGCAGTATTTT. Residues: CASSRGSQADTQYF. The rearrangement links TRBV5-1 to TRBJ2-3; tentative D call: TRBD2 (5 bases). The CDR3 runs to 14 residues. Trimming took 4 bases from V and 4 from J, leaving 13 bases between them. Germline CDR1 SGHRS, CDR2 YFSETQ.

The chain combines TRBV20-1 with TRBJ2-7, with a tentative D call TRBD1 (5 bases). CDR3 length equals 11 residues. Trimming shortened V by 6 bases and J by 4 bases, and 10 bases separated the two germline ends. Germline V gene sequence: CDR1 DFQATT, CDR2 SNEGSKA (reference sequence). The CDR3 bases are TGCAGTGCCCCCAGGGATTACGAGCAGTACTTC. Protein: CSAPRDYEQYF.

This clonotype was picked up a small number of times. J is TRBJ1-2 and V is TRBV6-2 or TRBV6-3; D is unclear. The CDR3 totals 16 residues. The V gene's germline CDR1 is MNHEY and CDR2 SVGEGT. V lost 0 bases and J 3 bases, leaving 14 bases between the germline ends. The CDR3: CASSYSYRGSDYGYTF. The CDR3 DNA reads as TGTGCCAGCAGTTACTCATATCGGGGTTCGGACTATGGCTACACCTTC.